A selection of T cell receptor beta chains follows, all from one sample in a study of naive and memory T cell subsets. TCRdb passed the UMI-ligation and nested PCR reads through MiXCR, listing each CDR3 protein once. The sample records just over 80,000 distinct CDR3 sequences, 9% to 9.5% being singletons. The sequenced material came from naive CD8+ T cells from blood. The receptor source for this set is a human donor in good health. CDR3s leave out the opening cysteine and the closing phenylalanine or tryptophan. The order of the fields is V gene, CDR3 protein.

>TRBV12-3/TRBV12-4
ASSLALRETQY
>TRBV7-9
ASSLGGSGANVLT
>TRBV29-1
SVEGPTSTDTQY
>TRBV5-1
ASSFVPEEGTDTQY
>TRBV30
AWSVVSNTEAF
>TRBV27
ASSPGQGVNQPQH
>TRBV6-5
ASSYSGDSGQPQH
>TRBV4-2
ASSPHIAETQY
>TRBV12-3/TRBV12-4
ASTYGGPLNEQF
>TRBV20-1
SASTGSWQETQY
>TRBV5-8
ASNLVSSYEQY
>TRBV7-9
ASSSTRGGHDEQF
>TRBV30
AWDGGPGTSGRDSYNEQF
>TRBV21-1
ASSTRRECLPHFRTDTQY
>TRBV13
ASSSSQGNYGYT
>TRBV7-6
ASSLSAGSGNTIY
>TRBV12-3/TRBV12-4
ASRPDRGGREAF
>TRBV5-1
ASSLLTGSYEQY
>TRBV9
ASSGLAGSYEQY
>TRBV5-1
ASSLGGVGHEQY
>TRBV10-3
AISADFLGQGDTEAF
>TRBV29-1
SVTWGDGYT
>TRBV27
ASSHRRQVSNTEAF
>TRBV24-1
ATSDSLENTDTQY
>TRBV7-8
ASSLDRRASGRDQETQY
>TRBV4-1
ASSQDRGELAGFGELF
>TRBV6-5
ASSYAKSGSVLNEQF
>TRBV9
ASSTGQGSEQY
>TRBV5-1
ASSLPADRNSISSGNTIY
>TRBV4-1
ASSFSTGVYNEQF
>TRBV20-1
SARSGGTRRNNEQF
>TRBV7-9
ASSISGTETQY
>TRBV28
ASSLAGGRNEQF
>TRBV11-2
ASSLALAGYEQY
>TRBV7-2
ASSLGAVPYNEQF
>TRBV4-1
ASSLSGSAETQY
>TRBV4-3
ASSQDYEFLETQY
>TRBV27
ASSWPGNYNEQF